This T cell receptor (beta chain) was sequenced for a study of T cell responses to AZD1222 COVID-19 vaccine. Study observations and caveats: Donors in the cohort were predominantly white British and more often female, and clonal diversity was possibly underestimated. Reports say nearly half of spike-specific TCRs go after unmutated variant regions. Seropositivity was recorded at baseline in only a handful of AZD1222 recipients.

Regarding this clone: The antigen remains undetermined.

Germline CDR1 is MNHEY and CDR2 is SMNVEV (reference sequence). The CDR3 runs 14 residues. V trimming: 2 bases; J trimming: 9 bases; junction bases outside the gene matches: 7. Sequencing was performed with immunoSEQ multiplex PCR; in TCRdb, only in-frame clones are kept and a portion is missing. The repertoire holds approximately 60,000 clones, 76% seen once, with more than 12% in the top ten. This specimen was peripheral blood, taken on day 0 of AZD1222 vaccination. The rearrangement uses TRBV27 and TRBJ2-1, with 7 bases aligning to TRBD2. The receptor's source is an adult in good health. The CDR3 protein is CASSLDRAGFEQFF. The CDR3 DNA reads as TGTGCCAGCAGTTTAGATAGAGCGGGGTTTGAGCAGTTCTTC.